The source of this T cell receptor beta chain is a study of radiotherapy plus CTLA-4 blockade in lung cancer. Turning to the study itself: 15% to 20% of patients responded objectively, and around 31% achieved disease control. Study-wide results and caveats: In blood, after radiotherapy plus ipilimumab, tumor-derived TCR clones expanded. Best predicting response, reportedly, were early blood T cell clone dynamics, with interferon-beta.

With 7 bases clipped from V and 4 bases from J, the junction kept 8 bases outside the gene matches. The length of the CDR3 is 14 residues. CDR1 MDHEN and CDR2 SYDVKM come from the germline V gene. TCRdb's table, derived via immunoSEQ multiplex PCR, lists solely in-frame clones and lacks some. The profile shows approximately 30,000 clones, over 60% of them singletons. This clone was recorded a few times. No antigen is known for it. People whose metastatic non-small-cell lung cancer was chemo-refractory got focal radiation along with CTLA-4 blockade by ipilimumab. This clonotype was sampled from a human donor with non-small cell lung cancer whose response to radiotherapy plus ipilimumab could not be evaluated. The source material was peripheral blood, sampled from a patient treated with radiotherapy plus ipilimumab. The chain is built from TRBV28 and TRBJ2-5; 8 positions agree with TRBD2. CDR3 protein: CASKTSGGVETQYF. CDR3 bases: TGTGCCAGCAAAACATCGGGGGGGGTAGAGACCCAGTACTTC.